Listed here is a single TCR beta chain. The data derive from a study of cytomegalovirus exposure and HLA in healthy donors. Amplification used 60 Vbeta primers and 13 Jbeta primers. TCRdb keeps only in-frame clones here, not all; method: immunoSEQ multiplex PCR. The data hold 150,000 to 200,000 clones, with around 80% observed a single time. This CDR3 region has 16 residues. The germline V gene encodes CDR1 SGHRS and CDR2 YFSETQ. The V end lost 0 bases, the J end lost 0 bases, and 10 bases lay between the germline ends. The sequenced material came from PBMCs. The chain employs TRBV5-1 and TRBJ1-3; no clear D gene. This receptor was taken from a male donor in good health and CMV-seronegative. The CDR3 here is CASSLAAVYSGNTIYF. DNA of the CDR3: TGCGCCAGCAGCTTGGCGGCGGTATACTCTGGAAACACCATATATTTT.